One sample yielded the 19 T cell receptor beta chains listed below, sequenced in a study of CXCR3-negative and CXCR3-positive naive CD8 T cells (dated by TCRdb to between 2018 and 2020). Sequencing relied on a NextSeq 550. The Human TCR Profiling Kit (MiLaboratory) was used to make UMI-labeled 5' RACE TRB cDNA libraries. Reads reprocessed by TCRdb are summarized as one entry per CDR3 protein sequence, and DNA is absent. The sample's own table lists 20,000 to 25,000 distinct CDR3 sequences. Roughly 20% of the sample is in the top ten clones. The sample consisted of memory CD8+ T cells from blood. Explained via the paper, the cell subset or site label denotes: conventional CD8+ memory T cells (TMEM), sorted as controls. The receptor source for this set is a human donor in good health. Some clones in this sample may be carry-over from other donors' samples.

The V call is TRBV12-3 or TRBV12-4, the J call TRBJ2-2; TCRdb's D call, TRBD2, is unchecked because there is no DNA. This CDR3 has 13 residues. CDR3 amino acids: CASRDLNTGELFF.

The chain recombines TRBV5-6 with TRBJ2-7; the TCRdb D gene call, TRBD2, has no DNA to confirm it. Germline V gives CDR1 SGHDT, CDR2 YYEEEE. This CDR3 region has 17 residues. The CDR3 reads CASSFPRRGLAGDEQYF.

V usage is TRBV24-1 and J usage is TRBJ1-1; no DNA is available, so the TRBD1 call from TCRdb remains unchecked. The CDR3 runs to 16 residues. CDR1 KGHDR and CDR2 SFDVKD come from the germline V gene. This CDR3 is CATSDLPDRVETEAFF.

This sequence joins TRBV20-1 and TRBJ2-7; without DNA, the TCRdb call of TRBD1 cannot be checked. CDR1 and CDR2 (germline): DFQATT, SNEGSKA (reference sequence). The CDR3 covers 14 residues. CDR3: CSAIQDRGIHEQYF.

V is TRBV11-2 and J is TRBJ2-3; TCRdb outputs TRBD2, but without DNA this stays unchecked. The CDR3 has 14 amino acids. Germline V gives CDR1 SGHAT, CDR2 FQNNGV. CDR3 protein: CASSILAGADTQYF.

The chain uses TRBV4-3 and TRBJ2-2. This CDR3 region has 19 residues. Germline V gives CDR1 LGHNA, CDR2 YSLEER. Here the CDR3 reads CASSQLGSSVGRDTGELFF.

The rearrangement joins TRBV9 to TRBJ2-3; TCRdb's D call of TRBD1 is untestable without DNA. This CDR3 contains 15 residues. CDR1 SGDLS and CDR2 YYNGEE come from the germline V gene. The CDR3 here is CASSVFTGGTDTQYF.

The chain has TRBV29-1 and TRBJ2-4; TCRdb names TRBD1, which stays unverified in the absence of DNA. Germline V CDR1 and CDR2: SQVTM, ANQGSEA. There are 14 residues in the CDR3. The CDR3 is CSVEGARGRDIQYF. The full variable domain, in which reference TRBV29-1 and TRBJ2-4 provide the parts outside the CDR3, is SAVISQKPSRDICQRGTSLTIQCQVDSQVTMMFWYRQQPGQSLTLIATANQGSEATYESGFVIDKFPISRPNLTFSTLTVSNMSPEDSSIYLCSVEGARGRDIQYFGAGTRLSVL.

This sequence joins TRBV11-2 and TRBJ2-7. The CDR3 has 12 residues. Germline V gene data show CDR1 as SGHAT and CDR2 as FQNNGV. This chain's CDR3 is CASSLEAYEQYF.

According to its frequency, this clonotype is medium-sized. The J gene is TRBJ2-2, the V gene TRBV15; TCRdb designates TRBD2, a call that cannot be tested without DNA. The CDR3 covers 15 residues. Germline values: CDR1 LNHNV, CDR2 YYDKDF (reference sequence). CDR3 protein: CATSRDGPEAGELFF.

CDR3 amino acids: CASSPHPGDTQYF. The chain couples TRBV18 to TRBJ2-3; no DNA is available, so the TRBD1 call from TCRdb remains unchecked. Germline V CDR1 and CDR2: KGHSH, LQKENI. This CDR3 is 13 amino acids long. Combining the CDR3 with reference TRBV18 and TRBJ2-3 gives the whole variable domain NAGVMQNPRHLVRRRGQEARLRCSPMKGHSHVYWYRQLPEEGLKFMVYLQKENIIDESGMPKERFSAEFPKEGPSILRIQQVVRGDSAAYFCASSPHPGDTQYFGPGTRLTVL.

The rearrangement uses TRBV24-1 and TRBJ2-2; the D call of TRBD2 rests on TCRdb alone, since no DNA is present to check it. Germline CDR1 is KGHDR and CDR2 is SFDVKD. This CDR3 has 14 residues. The CDR3 is CATRGTDVTGELFF.

The rearrangement uses TRBV6-2 or TRBV6-3 and TRBJ1-1; TCRdb proposes TRBD1, but this gene call is untestable without DNA. Looked up from germline, CDR1 is MNHEY and CDR2 is SVGEGT. This CDR3 spans 15 amino acids. The CDR3 spells CASSYPGQGPTEAFF.

The chain uses TRBV9 and TRBJ1-1; the TCRdb D gene call, TRBD1, has no DNA to confirm it. Germline V gives CDR1 SGDLS, CDR2 YYNGEE. This CDR3 contains 14 residues. CDR3 region: CASVGPGGDTEAFF.

The V and J genes are TRBV9 and TRBJ2-7; with no DNA, the TCRdb D assignment of TRBD1 cannot be verified. Germline V gene lookup returns CDR1 SGDLS and CDR2 YYNGEE. CDR3 length: 14 amino acids. CDR3: CASSVWDRAIEQYF. Combining the CDR3 with reference TRBV9 and TRBJ2-7 gives the whole variable domain DSGVTQTPKHLITATGQRVTLRCSPRSGDLSVYWYQQSLDQGLQFLIQYYNGEERAKGNILERFSAQQFPDLHSELNLSSLELGDSALYFCASSVWDRAIEQYFGPGTRLTVT.

This rearrangement joins TRBV28 to TRBJ2-7; TCRdb returns TRBD1, unconfirmable since there is no DNA. The CDR3 loop spans 11 amino acids. Germline V lookup: CDR1 MDHEN, CDR2 SYDVKM. The CDR3 sequence is CASSTGVEQYF.

This rearrangement joins TRBV3-1 to TRBJ1-1. CDR3 length equals 12 residues. Germline assignment: CDR1 LGHDT and CDR2 YNNKEL (reference sequence). This chain's CDR3 is CASIGENTEAFF.

The chain is built from TRBV7-9 and TRBJ1-4; TCRdb returns TRBD1, unconfirmable since there is no DNA. The CDR3 sequence is 14 residues long. In germline, CDR1 is SEHNR, CDR2 FQNEAQ (reference sequence). CDR3 amino acids: CASSSPGQKEKLFF.

CDR3 in amino acids: CASTLPAPRGGTEAFF. The rearrangement joins TRBV12-3 or TRBV12-4 to TRBJ1-1. The CDR3 extends over 16 amino acids.